This T cell receptor beta chain was sequenced for a study of blood T cell repertoires in COVID-19 (dated by TCRdb to 2018 to 2020). Regarding the complete study: Samples covering the acute and convalescent phases of COVID-19 were provided by collaborators in the United States, Italy and Spain. The prospective study material was composed of cDNA or gDNA derived from T cells, B-cell-depleted T cells, or PBMCs. Subjects who had been exposed to COVID-19, were actively infected with it, or had recovered from it provided the deeply sampled blood TCRbeta repertoires that made up the dataset. The repertoires were released in a freely available public database meant as a resource for research on the immune response to SARS-CoV-2. Samples came from the ongoing ImmuneRACE study (first 160 participants) plus 1,254 subjects from 6 global collaborators. The sample metadata nearly always contained a de-identified subject ID, COVID-19 status, age in years and sex. Where available, HLA class I and class II types were obtained from metadata supplied by the sample provider rather than from assay-based typing. Points the paper makes about the study in general: The amount of clinical and demographic metadata varied by source and participant and was provided uncurated.

The immunoSEQ Assay, a bias-controlled multiplex PCR, was used to amplify TCRbeta CDR3 regions from genomic DNA. The authors' pipeline ran thus. The number of nucleated cells in each sample was estimated from the amplification of reference gene primers within the assay. To quantify the absolute abundance of each unique TCRbeta CDR3 rearrangement, sequence reads were collapsed and filtered. For each sample, productive Simpson clonality was calculated as the square root of Simpson's diversity index across productive rearrangements. The table comes from immuneACCESS by way of TCRdb, which keeps in-frame sequences with V and J called. Part of the clones is missing from these tables; in studies checked, under half for an unresolved V gene and the rest for unknown reasons. The DNA was the basis for D and trimming; V, J and clone size are from that table. This sample has under 250,000 clones in its table, and 75% to 85% of those were observed once. Around 13% of the sample is taken by the ten largest.

For this chain, trimming is 4 bases at the V end and 0 bases at the J end, and the number of junction bases without a gene match is 12. CDR3 length: 18 amino acids, cysteine to phenylalanine. The sequence is cut down to CDR3 DNA, 54 bases in frame from base 1. CDR1 ENHRY and CDR2 SYGVKD were looked up in the germline V gene. The collaborating institutions used their own protocols to collect whole blood in K2EDTA tubes. Collaborator samples were shipped for TCRbeta analysis as frozen whole blood, isolated PBMCs, or DNA extracted from either sample type. This clone was observed at least ten times. Its antigen is unknown. The input lacks base qualities; no much larger clone sits a single base away.

This receptor was identified in a human donor in a cohort sampled during active COVID-19. The sequencing input was peripheral blood. The receptor chain draws on TRBV10-3 and TRBJ1-5, and 7 junction bases match TRBD1. The bases are TGTGCCATCAGTGGACCCAACAGGGGCCGTAATAGCAATCAGCCCCAGCATTTT. Its protein is CAISGPNRGRNSNQPQHF.